This T cell receptor beta chain was captured in a study of control samples from healthy donors and cancer patients. The CDR3 spans 16 residues. Germline trimming cut 2 bases from V and 3 bases from J; bases unmatched to any gene: 6. Per germline, CDR1 MNHNS and CDR2 SASEGT. The repertoire was sequenced with immunoSEQ multiplex PCR; TCRdb's copy has only in-frame clones and lacks some. The sample comprises 90,000 to 95,000 clones, 85% of which are singletons, and roughly 18% rests with the top ten. Sequencing used blood. V gene TRBV6-1 combines with J gene TRBJ2-2; TRBD2 agrees at 7 bases. This TCR came from a young man in good health. CDR3 in amino acids: CASSERRLAYTGELFF. CDR3 coding DNA: TGTGCCAGCAGTGAAAGGAGACTAGCATACACCGGGGAGCTGTTTTTT.